The sequence of this T cell receptor beta chain was determined in a study of shared clonotypes between healthy human individuals. Study information: The study enrolled a couple of women and three men aged 18 to 49.

Clones were read by immunoSEQ multiplex PCR, and TCRdb kept only the in-frame ones, dropping some. The repertoire has fewer than 1.8 million clones, about 98.5% of them found once; the top ten carry approximately 0.4%. V was shortened by 3 bases and J by 1 base, with 7 bases between the two germline ends. The germline V gene has CDR1 SGHDN and CDR2 FVKESK. The CDR3 covers 15 residues. The chain carries TRBV14 and TRBJ2-6, with D perhaps TRBD1 (5 bases). The sample taken for sequencing was naive CD4+ T cells sorted from blood. Subset specified: CD45RA+ positively selected. The receptor was isolated from a man younger than 45 in good health. The DNA of the CDR3 is TGTGCCAGCAGCCAGTACAGGTCTGGGGCCAACGTCCTGACTTTC. Translating gives CASSQYRSGANVLTF.